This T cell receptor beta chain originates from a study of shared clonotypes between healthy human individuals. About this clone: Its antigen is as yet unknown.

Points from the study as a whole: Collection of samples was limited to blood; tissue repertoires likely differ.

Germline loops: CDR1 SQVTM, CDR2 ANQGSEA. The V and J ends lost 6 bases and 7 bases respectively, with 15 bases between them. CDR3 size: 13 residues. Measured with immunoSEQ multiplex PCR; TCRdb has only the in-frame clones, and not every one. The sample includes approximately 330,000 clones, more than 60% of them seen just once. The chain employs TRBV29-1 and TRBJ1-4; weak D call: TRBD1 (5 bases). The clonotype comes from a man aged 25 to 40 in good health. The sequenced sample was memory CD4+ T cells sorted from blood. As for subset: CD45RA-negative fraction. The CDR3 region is CSVTGQRREKLFF. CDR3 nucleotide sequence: TGCAGCGTCACAGGCCAGAGGCGTGAAAAACTGTTTTTT. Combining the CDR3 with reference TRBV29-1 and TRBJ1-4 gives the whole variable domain SAVISQKPSRDICQRGTSLTIQCQVDSQVTMMFWYRQQPGQSLTLIATANQGSEATYESGFVIDKFPISRPNLTFSTLTVSNMSPEDSSIYLCSVTGQRREKLFFGSGTQLSVL.